This T cell receptor beta chain was captured by sequencing in a study of CXCR3-negative and CXCR3-positive naive CD8 T cells. Study-level findings and limits: More hydrophobic TRB CDR3s occurred in CXCR3-positive than in CXCR3-negative naive cells.

Via 5' RACE with UMI labels, TRB cDNA libraries were prepared. TCRdb processed the 5' RACE reads again and assigns one entry to each CDR3 protein, with no DNA. The repertoire table contains 150,000 to 180,000 distinct CDR3 sequences. About this clonotype itself: What it binds is unknown.

The TCR comes from a human donor in good health. Some clones in this sample may be carry-over from other donors' samples. The sample was naive CXCR3+ CD8+ T cells from blood. Subset noted: CD45RO-CCR7+CD27+CD95- naive CD8+ T cells expressing CXCR3 (TNR3+).

CDR3 residues: CASSLGLPGPEAFF. The rearrangement uses TRBV7-9 and TRBJ1-1; TCRdb reports TRBD1, a call that lacks DNA to check it against. The CDR3 spans 14 residues. CDR1 and CDR2 (germline): SEHNR, FQNEAQ (reference sequence). The whole variable domain, remainder taken from reference TRBV7-9 and TRBJ1-1, is DTGVSQNPRHKITKRGQNVTFRCDPISEHNRLYWYRQTLGQGPEFLTYFQNEAQLEKSRLLSDRFSAERPKGSFSTLEIQRTEQGDSAMYLCASSLGLPGPEAFFGQGTRLTVV.